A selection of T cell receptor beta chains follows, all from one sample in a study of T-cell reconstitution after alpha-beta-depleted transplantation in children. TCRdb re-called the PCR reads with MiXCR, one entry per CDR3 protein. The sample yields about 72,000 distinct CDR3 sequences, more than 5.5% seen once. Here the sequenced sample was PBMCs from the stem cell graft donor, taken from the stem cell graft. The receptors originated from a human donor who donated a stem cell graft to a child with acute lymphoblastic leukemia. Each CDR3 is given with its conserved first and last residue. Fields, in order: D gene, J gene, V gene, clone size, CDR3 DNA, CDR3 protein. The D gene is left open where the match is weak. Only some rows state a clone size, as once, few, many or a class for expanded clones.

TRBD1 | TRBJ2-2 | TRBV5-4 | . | TGTGCCAGCAGCCCGACGATGACAGGGGGCAACACCGGGGAGCTGTTTTTT | CASSPTMTGGNTGELFF
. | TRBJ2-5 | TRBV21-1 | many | TGTGCCAGCAGCCGCCGAGGGGGCAGACAGGGACTGTACCAAGAGACCCAGTACTTC | CASSRRGGRQGLYQETQYF
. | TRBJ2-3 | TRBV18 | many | TGTGCCAGCTCACCAGGGCTGGGCCGGGATACGCAGTATTTT | CASSPGLGRDTQYF
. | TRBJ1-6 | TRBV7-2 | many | TGTGCCAGCAGCTTAGGGGGTAATAATTCACCCCTCCACTTT | CASSLGGNNSPLHF
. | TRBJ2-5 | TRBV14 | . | TGTGCCAGCAGCCATTACCCAGGTCAAGAGACCCAGTACTTC | CASSHYPGQETQYF
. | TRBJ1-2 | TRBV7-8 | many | TGTGCCAGCAGGGACGCGGGCTCTAGGGGCTATGGCTACACCTTC | CASRDAGSRGYGYTF
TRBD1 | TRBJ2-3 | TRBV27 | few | TGTGCCAGCAGTTCTCCGGGACAGGGGAAAGATACGCAGTATTTT | CASSSPGQGKDTQYF
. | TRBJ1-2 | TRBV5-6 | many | TGTGCCAGCAGCTTGCCCCGGGACTCGTCTGGCTACACCTTC | CASSLPRDSSGYTF
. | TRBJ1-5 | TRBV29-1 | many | TGCAGCGTTGGGGGAAATCAGCCCCAGCATTTT | CSVGGNQPQHF
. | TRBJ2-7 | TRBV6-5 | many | TGTGCCAGCAGTTACTCGAACAGGGGCCGGGGGCACGAGCAGTACTTC | CASSYSNRGRGHEQYF
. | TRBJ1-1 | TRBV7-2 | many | TGTGCCAGCAGCCAGGGGTTGAACCTTGAAGCTTTCTTT | CASSQGLNLEAFF
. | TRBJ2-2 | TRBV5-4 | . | TGTGCCAGCAGGCTGGGACTTGCGAACACCGGGGAGCTGTTTTTT | CASRLGLANTGELFF
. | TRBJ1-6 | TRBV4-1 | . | TGCGCCAGCATCCAAGAAGGGGGGGACTACGCACCCCTCCACTTT | CASIQEGGDYAPLHF
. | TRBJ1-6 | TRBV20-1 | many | TGCAGTGCAAGAGCAGGGCTTATTTCACCCCTCCACTTT | CSARAGLISPLHF
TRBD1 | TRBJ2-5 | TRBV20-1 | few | TGCAGTGCGACCGGGACAGGGACCTTCCCGCAAGAGACCCAGTACTTC | CSATGTGTFPQETQYF
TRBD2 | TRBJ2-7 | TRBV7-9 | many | TGTGCCAGCAGCTTTACTAGCGGGAGCTACGAGCAGTACTTC | CASSFTSGSYEQYF
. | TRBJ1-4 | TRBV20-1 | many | TGCAGTGCTCCCCAGGGGAATGAAAAACTGTTTTTT | CSAPQGNEKLFF
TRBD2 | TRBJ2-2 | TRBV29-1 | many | TGCAGCGTCCTAGGGAGGACTAGCGTCGTCCCGACGAACACCGGGGAGCTGTTTTTT | CSVLGRTSVVPTNTGELFF
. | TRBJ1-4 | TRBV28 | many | TGTGCCAGCAGTCCCCCAGGGGCGATCCGAAATGAAAAACTGTTTTTT | CASSPPGAIRNEKLFF
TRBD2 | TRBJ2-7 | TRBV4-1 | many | TGCGCCAGCAGCCAAGGCCAGGGACTAGCGACCTACGAGCAGTACTTC | CASSQGQGLATYEQYF
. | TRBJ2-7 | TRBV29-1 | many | TGCAGCGTTGAAGGGGGCCAGGGCCCCTCCTACGAGCAGTACTTC | CSVEGGQGPSYEQYF
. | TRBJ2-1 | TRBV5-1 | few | TGCGCCAGCAGCTTGGGGGACATCGTCAATGAGCAGTTCTTC | CASSLGDIVNEQFF
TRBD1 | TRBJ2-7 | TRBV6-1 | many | TGTGCCAGCAGTGGGCCGGACAGGGGGCAATACGAGCAGTACTTC | CASSGPDRGQYEQYF
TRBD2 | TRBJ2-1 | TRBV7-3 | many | TGTGCCAGCAGCTTAACATCCCCTACGACTAGCGGGAGTTACAATGAGCAGTTCTTC | CASSLTSPTTSGSYNEQFF
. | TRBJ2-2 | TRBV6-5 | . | TGTGCCAGCAGTTCTCAGGGGACCCTCACCGGGGAGCTGTTTTTT | CASSSQGTLTGELFF
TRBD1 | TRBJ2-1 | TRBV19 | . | TGTGCCAGCCAACCGGGACAGGCCTACAATGAGCAGTTCTTC | CASQPGQAYNEQFF
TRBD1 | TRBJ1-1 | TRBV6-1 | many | TGTGCCAGCAGGGACAGGGCCTTCACTGAAGCTTTCTTT | CASRDRAFTEAFF
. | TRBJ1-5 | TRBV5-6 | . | TGTGCCAGCAGCTGGGGTCAAGGGCGAAATCAGCCCCAGCATTTT | CASSWGQGRNQPQHF
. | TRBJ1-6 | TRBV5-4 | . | TGTGCCAGCAGCCAGGACGGAGGATGGTCACCCCTCCACTTT | CASSQDGGWSPLHF
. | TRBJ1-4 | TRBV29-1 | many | TGCAGCGTTGGGGTCGGGGAAAAACTGTTTTTT | CSVGVGEKLFF
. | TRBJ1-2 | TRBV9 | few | TGTGCCAGCAGCGACAGGGTCCATGGCTACACCTTC | CASSDRVHGYTF